Detailed here is one T cell receptor (beta chain). The data belong to a study of T cell changes during pregnancy in multiple sclerosis. V shed 0 bases, J shed 5 bases, and the junction held 4 bases outside the gene matches. The CDR3 has 15 amino acids. Germline CDR1 is LGHNA and CDR2 is YSLEER. Assay: immunoSEQ multiplex PCR; the TCRdb copy retains only in-frame clones and omits some. The table has tens of thousands of clones, roughly 92% seen once. This chain joins TRBV4-3 and TRBJ1-2; TRBD1 aligns across 9 bases. The sample here was peripheral blood, taken in the second trimester of pregnancy. This sequence was found in a female donor with multiple sclerosis, enrolled in a pregnancy study. CDR3 amino acids: CASSQDEQGAYGYTF. CDR3 in DNA: TGCGCCAGCAGCCAAGATGAACAGGGGGCATATGGCTACACCTTC.